Sequencing of this TCR beta chain was carried out in a study of T cell changes during pregnancy in multiple sclerosis. CDR3 length: 17 residues. CDR1 is SGHTA and CDR2 is FQGNSA in the germline V gene. The trim removed 2 bases at V and 10 bases at J, leaving 13 bases unmatched. Clones were read by immunoSEQ multiplex PCR, and TCRdb kept only the in-frame ones, dropping some. This sample carries tens of thousands of clones, about 91% of them seen once, and the ten largest clones take 1.5% to 2%. The chain employs TRBV7-2 and TRBJ2-1; 11 bases map to TRBD2. This receptor was taken from a female donor in good health, enrolled as a control in a pregnancy study. Material: peripheral blood, obtained in the first trimester of pregnancy. The chain's CDR3 is CASSLKKIAGGPREQFF. The CDR3 nucleotides are TGTGCCAGCAGCTTAAAAAAGATAGCGGGGGGGCCAAGGGAGCAGTTCTTC.